Presented here are 9 T cell receptor beta chains from one specimen sequenced in a study of blood T cell repertoires in COVID-19. Only in-frame clones appear in the TCRdb table, and some are missing; sequencing was by immunoSEQ multiplex PCR. The table lists 150,000 to 200,000 clones, over 80% of them singletons. Sample: PBMCs or T cells enriched from blood (not recorded which). The receptors here all came from a woman aged 60-75 years who had recovered from COVID-19.

The V call is TRBV11-2, the J call TRBJ2-5; D is unresolved. The CDR3 has 13 residues. Per germline, CDR1 SGHAT and CDR2 FQNNGV. V gave up 0 bases and J gave up 6 bases, with 8 bases separating them. The CDR3, as DNA: TGTGCCAGCAGCTTAGAGCCAGGTCAGACCCAGTACTTC. It yields the protein CASSLEPGQTQYF.

The chain is built from TRBV19 and TRBJ2-2, with 8 bases lining up with TRBD1. V gave up 7 bases and J gave up 4 bases; unmatched junction bases: 5. This CDR3 has 14 amino acids. Looked up from germline, CDR1 is LNHDA and CDR2 is SQIVND (reference sequence). The CDR3 loop is CASNQGAITGELFF. For the CDR3, the DNA is TGTGCCAGTAATCAGGGGGCTATCACCGGGGAGCTGTTTTTT.

This chain links TRBV27 with TRBJ2-7; 10 nucleotides match TRBD2. Losses at the gene ends were 2 bases for V and 2 bases for J; bases not matched to a gene: 3. Looked up from germline, CDR1 is MNHEY and CDR2 is SMNVEV (reference sequence). The CDR3 has 15 residues. The CDR3 nucleotides read TGTGCCAGCAGTTTAGGGACTAGCGAAACCTACGAGCAGTACTTC. This encodes CASSLGTSETYEQYF.

The rearrangement uses TRBV21-1 and TRBJ2-5; TRBD2, as called in the table, went unchecked against the DNA. TRBV21-1 is shown as a pseudogene. CDR3 length equals 17 residues. As DNA, the CDR3 is TGTGCCAGCAGCGTCACTCGGGGGGAGACGTACCAAGAGACCCAGTACTTC. Protein product: CASSVTRGETYQETQYF.

The chain combines TRBV10-2 with TRBJ1-2; 7 nucleotides agree with TRBD1. V shed 6 bases, J shed 4 bases, and the junction held 2 bases outside the gene matches. The CDR3 spans 12 residues. Per germline, CDR1 WSHSY and CDR2 SAAADI. DNA for the CDR3: TGCGCCAGCAGACAGGGGTTCTATGGCTACACCTTC. Protein sequence: CASRQGFYGYTF.

V is TRBV28 and J is TRBJ2-3, with 9 positions matching TRBD1. This CDR3 region has 14 residues. The germline gives CDR1 MDHEN, CDR2 SYDVKM. The V segment lost 7 bases and the J segment 1 base; nucleotides outside the gene matches: 3. The CDR3 spells CASKRTGGTDTQYF. CDR3 nucleotides: TGTGCCAGCAAAAGGACAGGGGGCACAGATACGCAGTATTTT.

The chain joins TRBV19 to TRBJ1-5; a weak D match, TRBD1 (6 bases). This CDR3 spans 15 amino acids. V shed 6 bases and J shed 1 base, with 13 bases lying between them. The germline CDR1 and CDR2 sequences are LNHDA and SQIVND (reference sequence). CDR3 sequence: CASRGWGQSNQPQHF. The CDR3 coding sequence is TGTGCCAGTAGAGGCTGGGGGCAGAGCAATCAGCCCCAGCATTTT.

This chain uses TRBV15 with TRBJ2-2, with TRBD1 matching over 9 bases. Germline values: CDR1 LNHNV, CDR2 YYDKDF (reference sequence). This CDR3 is 16 amino acids long. V lost 0 bases to trimming and J lost 5 bases; unmatched junction nucleotides: 4. The CDR3 region is CATSRERQGVTGELFF. As DNA, the CDR3 is TGTGCCACCAGCAGAGAGAGACAGGGGGTAACCGGGGAGCTGTTTTTT. Looking up the rest from reference TRBV15 and TRBJ2-2 gives the full variable domain: DAMVIQNPRYQVTQFGKPVTLSCSQTLNHNVMYWYQQKSSQAPKLLFHYYDKDFNNEADTPDNFQSRRPNTSFCFLDIRSPGLGDTAMYLCATSRERQGVTGELFFGEGSRLTVL.

Only one count was recorded for this clone. The chain joins TRBV24-1 to TRBJ2-5, with D possibly matching TRBD1 (6 bases). CDR3 length: 15 residues. V was pared by 3 bases and J by 0 bases, with 10 bases between. The germline V gene encodes CDR1 KGHDR and CDR2 SFDVKD. As DNA, the CDR3 is TGTGCCACCAGTGATGGCCGGGACAACCAAGAGACCCAGTACTTC. Translated: CATSDGRDNQETQYF.